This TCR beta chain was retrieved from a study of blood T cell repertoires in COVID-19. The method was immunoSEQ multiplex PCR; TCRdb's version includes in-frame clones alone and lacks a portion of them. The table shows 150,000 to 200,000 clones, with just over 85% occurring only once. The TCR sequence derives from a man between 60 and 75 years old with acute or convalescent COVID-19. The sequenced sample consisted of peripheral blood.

This CDR3 is CASSERSDRGRNYGYTF. The CDR3 region has the DNA TGCGCCAGCAGTGAAAGGAGCGACAGGGGGCGAAACTATGGCTACACCTTC. This chain connects TRBV10-2 to TRBJ1-2; 10 bases map to TRBD1. Germline V gene sequence: CDR1 WSHSY, CDR2 SAAADI. The CDR3 spans 17 residues. V trimming: 3 bases; J trimming: 2 bases; junction bases outside the gene matches: 9.